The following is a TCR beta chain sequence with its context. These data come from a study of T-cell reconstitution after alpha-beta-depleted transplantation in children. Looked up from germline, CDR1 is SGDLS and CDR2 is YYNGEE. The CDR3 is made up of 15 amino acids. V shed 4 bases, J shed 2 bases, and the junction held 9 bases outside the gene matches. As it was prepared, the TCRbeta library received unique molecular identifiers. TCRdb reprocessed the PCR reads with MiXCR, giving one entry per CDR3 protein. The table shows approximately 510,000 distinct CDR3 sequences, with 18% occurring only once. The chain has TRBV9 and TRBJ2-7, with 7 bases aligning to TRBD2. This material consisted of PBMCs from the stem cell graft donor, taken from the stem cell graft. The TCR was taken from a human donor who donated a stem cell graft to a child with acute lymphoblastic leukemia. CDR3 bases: TGTGCCAGCAGCCTTGGGGCGGGAGACCCCTACGAGCAGTACTTC. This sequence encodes CASSLGAGDPYEQYF.